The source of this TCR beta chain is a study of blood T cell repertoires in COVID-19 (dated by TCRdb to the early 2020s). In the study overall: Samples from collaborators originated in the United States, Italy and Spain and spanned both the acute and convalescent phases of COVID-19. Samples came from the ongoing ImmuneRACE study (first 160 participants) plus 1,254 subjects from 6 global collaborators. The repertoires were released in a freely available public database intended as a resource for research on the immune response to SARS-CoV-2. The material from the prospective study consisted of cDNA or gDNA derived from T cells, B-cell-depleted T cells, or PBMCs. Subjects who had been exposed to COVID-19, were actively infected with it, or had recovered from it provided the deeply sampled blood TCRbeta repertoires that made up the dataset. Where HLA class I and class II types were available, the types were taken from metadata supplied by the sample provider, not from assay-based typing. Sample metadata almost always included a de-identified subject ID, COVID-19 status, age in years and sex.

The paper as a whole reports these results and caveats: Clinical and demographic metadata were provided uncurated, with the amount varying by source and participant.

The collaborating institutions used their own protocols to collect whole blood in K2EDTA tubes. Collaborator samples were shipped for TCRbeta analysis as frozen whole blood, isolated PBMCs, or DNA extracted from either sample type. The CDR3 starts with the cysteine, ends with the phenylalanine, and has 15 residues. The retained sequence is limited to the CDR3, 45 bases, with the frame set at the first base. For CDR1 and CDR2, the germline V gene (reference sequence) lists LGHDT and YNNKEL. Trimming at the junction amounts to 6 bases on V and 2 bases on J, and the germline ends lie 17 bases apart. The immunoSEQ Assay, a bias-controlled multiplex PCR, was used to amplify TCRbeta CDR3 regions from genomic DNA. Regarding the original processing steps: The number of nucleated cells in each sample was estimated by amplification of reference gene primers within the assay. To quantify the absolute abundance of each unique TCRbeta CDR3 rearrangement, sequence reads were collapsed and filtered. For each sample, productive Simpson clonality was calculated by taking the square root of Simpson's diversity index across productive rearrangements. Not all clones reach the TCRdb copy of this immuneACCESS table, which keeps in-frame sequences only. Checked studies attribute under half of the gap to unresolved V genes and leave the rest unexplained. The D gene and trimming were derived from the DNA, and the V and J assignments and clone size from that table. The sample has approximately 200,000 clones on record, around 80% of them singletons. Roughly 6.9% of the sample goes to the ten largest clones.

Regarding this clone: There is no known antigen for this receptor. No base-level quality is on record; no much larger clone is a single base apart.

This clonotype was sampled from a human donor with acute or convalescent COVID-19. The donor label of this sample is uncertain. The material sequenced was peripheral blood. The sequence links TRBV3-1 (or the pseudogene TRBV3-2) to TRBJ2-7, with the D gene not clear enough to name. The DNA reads TGTGCCAGCAGTAGACGGGTTTTGGTAACCTACGAGCAGTACTTC. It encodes CASSRRVLVTYEQYF.